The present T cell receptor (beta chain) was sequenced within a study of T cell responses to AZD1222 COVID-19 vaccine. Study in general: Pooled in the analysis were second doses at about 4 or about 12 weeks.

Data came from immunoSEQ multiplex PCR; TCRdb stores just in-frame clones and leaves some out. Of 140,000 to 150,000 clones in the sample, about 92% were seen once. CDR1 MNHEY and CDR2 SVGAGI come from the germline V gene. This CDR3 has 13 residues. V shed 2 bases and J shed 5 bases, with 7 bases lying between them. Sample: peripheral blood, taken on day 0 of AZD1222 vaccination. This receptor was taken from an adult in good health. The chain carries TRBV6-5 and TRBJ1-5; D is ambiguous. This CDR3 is CASSYGRDQPQHF. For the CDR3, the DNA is TGTGCCAGCAGTTACGGTCGGGATCAGCCCCAGCATTTT.